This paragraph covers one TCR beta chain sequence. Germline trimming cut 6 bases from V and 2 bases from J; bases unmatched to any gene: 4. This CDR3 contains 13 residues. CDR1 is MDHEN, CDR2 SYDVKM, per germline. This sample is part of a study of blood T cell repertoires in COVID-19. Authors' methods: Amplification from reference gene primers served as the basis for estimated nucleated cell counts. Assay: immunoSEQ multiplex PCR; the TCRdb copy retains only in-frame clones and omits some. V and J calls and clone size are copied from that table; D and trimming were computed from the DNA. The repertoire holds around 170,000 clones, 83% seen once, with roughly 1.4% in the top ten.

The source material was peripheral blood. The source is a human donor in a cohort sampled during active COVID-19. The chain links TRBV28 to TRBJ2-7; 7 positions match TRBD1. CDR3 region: CASRPDRAYEQYF. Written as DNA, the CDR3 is TGTGCCAGCAGACCCGACAGGGCCTACGAGCAGTACTTC.